The text below deals with one T cell receptor beta chain. Which antigen it targets is not known. No much larger clone exists at a distance of one base, and base qualities are not known. V is shortened by 1 base, J by 2 bases, and the region joining them spans 9 bases. CDR1 LNHNV and CDR2 YYDKDF are derived from the germline V gene (reference sequence). From the cysteine up to the phenylalanine, the CDR3 has a length of 14 residues. The sequence is cut down to CDR3 DNA, 42 bases in frame from base 1. The data originate from a study of CD8 T cells in Susac syndrome (dated by TCRdb to about 2019). Concerning the study at large: The study used repertoire sequencing to test whether antigen drove CD8+ T cell activation and differentiation in Susac syndrome. CD8+ T cell repertoire clonality was compared between about 12 healthy donors, approximately 14 Susac syndrome patients and some 15 multiple sclerosis patients.

High-throughput TCR beta sequencing profiled peripheral blood CD8+ and CD4+ T cells from healthy donors, Susac syndrome patients and multiple sclerosis patients. The multiple sclerosis controls were treatment-naive patients who had stable or active relapsing-remitting disease and met the revised McDonald criteria. CD8+ TEMRA cells were enriched by FACS, while bulk CD8+ and CD4+ T cells were purified by magnetic negative isolation. Blood was drawn into EDTA tubes, processed within 24 hours, and PBMCs were isolated by density gradient centrifugation. PBMCs intended for TCR sequencing were cryopreserved in liquid nitrogen and thawed later in a water bath at 37 degrees C. Purity of sorted or isolated CD4+, CD8+ and CD8+ TEMRA cells was at least 90%. What the authors observed across the whole study: The TCR sequencing and HLA analysis was acknowledged to have included a relatively small number of individuals.

RNA was extracted using the RNeasy kit, and roughly 0.5 to 1 microgram was reverse transcribed with random hexamers. TCR beta CDR3 regions were amplified with the immunoSEQ multiplex PCR assay covering 54 Vbeta and 13 Jbeta segments. PCR amplification bias was corrected using a synthetic template baseline for primer optimization and computational correction. For the original study's pipeline: Reads were assigned to V, D and J genes according to IMGT and analyzed in immunoSEQ Analyzer, with only productive sequences retained. Clonality was calculated as one minus the Shannon entropy normalized by log2 of the number of productive unique sequences. For each patient and control, public and private clones were evaluated among the 100 most prevalent clones. Clones were defined as Susac-specific when absent from the healthy and MS cohorts, from approximately 970 published viral clones and from other ImmuneACCESS disease sequences. TCRdb redid the processing of the public reads, applying fastp at Q25 and MiXCR, and retained in-frame beta chains. When rows share a CDR3 protein, they turn into one entry using the most common DNA and genes. Here the V and J calls rest on TCRdb's processing, not on the authors' analysis. This sample holds 330,000 or so distinct CDR3 sequences; approximately 85% were observed only once. Approximately 0.2% of the sample is held by the ten biggest clonotypes.

The chain uses TRBV15 and TRBJ2-7; confidence is insufficient to name the D gene. The specimen sequenced was CD8+ T cells from PBMCs. The TCR comes from a human donor with multiple sclerosis. The encoded CDR3 is CATSRGIGAYEQYF. The bases read TGTGCCACCAGCAGAGGAATAGGCGCCTACGAGCAGTACTTC.